What follows are 13 T cell receptor beta chains derived from one specimen sequenced in a study of control samples from healthy donors and cancer patients. Profiling relied on immunoSEQ multiplex PCR, and the TCRdb table lists in-frame clones only, not all of them. The sample holds tens of thousands of clones; 75% to 95% are singletons and the top ten take roughly 14%. Material for sequencing was blood. The receptors here all came from a man aged 25-45 years in good health.

The V call is TRBV12-5, the J call TRBJ1-5; 9 bases are shared with TRBD1. The CDR3 runs 15 residues. Germline assignment: CDR1 LGHNT and CDR2 FRNRAP. V lost 7 bases to trimming and J lost 6 bases; unmatched junction nucleotides: 10. In DNA form, the CDR3 reads TGTGCTAGTGCCCAAGGGGACAGGGCCGGTCAGCCCCAGCATTTT. This gives the protein CASAQGDRAGQPQHF.

The chain joins TRBV5-1 to TRBJ2-5; D is perhaps TRBD1 (6 bases). There are 14 residues in the CDR3. V was shortened by 3 bases and J by 2 bases, with 11 bases between the two germline ends. Germline loops: CDR1 SGHRS, CDR2 YFSETQ. The CDR3 reads CASSSGQSQETQYF. The DNA for the CDR3 is TGCGCCAGCAGCTCCGGACAGAGTCAAGAGACCCAGTACTTC.

The chain recombines TRBV30 with TRBJ1-5; 9 positions agree with TRBD1. Germline CDR1 and CDR2: GTSNPN and SVGIG (reference sequence). This CDR3 has 15 amino acids. V shed 2 bases, J shed 0 bases, and the junction held 2 bases outside the gene matches. The CDR3 coding sequence is TGTGCCTGGAGTAGGGACAGGGATAGCAATCAGCCCCAGCATTTT. Translated: CAWSRDRDSNQPQHF.

This clone appeared a single time. This chain connects TRBV7-9 to TRBJ2-7; D might be TRBD1 or TRBD2, each matching 5 bases. The CDR3 has 16 amino acids. The germline V gene has CDR1 SEHNR and CDR2 FQNEAQ (reference sequence). With 4 bases removed from V and 1 base from J, the gap between germline ends came to 17 bases. CDR3 residues: CASSSGSGTESYEQYF. The CDR3 DNA sequence: TGTGCCAGCAGCTCCGGGTCCGGGACGGAATCCTACGAGCAGTACTTC.

The chain uses TRBV19 and TRBJ1-2; D is unresolved. Trimming stripped 4 bases from V and 10 bases from J, with 13 bases between. Germline V gene data show CDR1 as LNHDA and CDR2 as SQIVND (reference sequence). This CDR3 region has 12 residues. The CDR3 region is CASSSRSSDYTF. The CDR3 DNA follows: TGTGCCAGTAGTAGCCGGTCGTCAGACTACACCTTC.

The chain carries TRBV19 and TRBJ1-2; tentatively, D is TRBD1 (6 bases). CDR1 LNHDA and CDR2 SQIVND come from the germline V gene (reference sequence). The CDR3 loop spans 15 amino acids. Trimming cost V 6 bases and J 4 bases, with 18 bases left between them. The CDR3 here is CASSLWGDKSYGYTF. The CDR3 DNA is TGTGCCAGTAGCCTTTGGGGGGACAAGTCCTATGGCTACACCTTC.

J is TRBJ1-5 and V is TRBV28, with unresolved D. V was cut by 7 bases and J by 4 bases, with 14 bases left in between. Germline assignment: CDR1 MDHEN and CDR2 SYDVKM. The CDR3 has 14 residues. CDR3 bases: TGTGCCAGCACCCCCTATGGACTGAATCAGCCCCAGCATTTT. It yields the protein CASTPYGLNQPQHF.

V and J are TRBV12-3 or TRBV12-4 and TRBJ2-3; D ambiguous. Trimming stripped 6 bases from V and 3 bases from J, with 1 base between. This CDR3 is built from 10 residues. CDR3 sequence (DNA): TGTGCCAGCAGGACAGATACGCAGTATTTT. It codes for CASRTDTQYF.

This clone showed up just a few times. This specimen includes other DNA sequences encoding the same CDR3. This chain joins TRBV19 and TRBJ2-1; either TRBD1 or TRBD2 may supply D (5 bases each). The V end lost 6 bases, the J end lost 0 bases, and 12 bases lay between the germline ends. CDR1 LNHDA and CDR2 SQIVND come from the germline V gene (reference sequence). The CDR3 contains 15 residues. For the CDR3, the DNA is TGTGCCAGTAGCAGAAAGGGGAGCTCCTACAATGAGCAGTTCTTC. Protein product: CASSRKGSSYNEQFF.

The chain has TRBV7-2 and TRBJ1-6, with D unresolved. Germline assignment: CDR1 SGHTA and CDR2 FQGNSA. The CDR3 runs to 15 residues. V shed 1 base and J shed 7 bases, with 11 bases lying between them. The chain's CDR3 is CASSLDRTRNSPLHF. The CDR3 nucleotides are TGTGCCAGCAGCTTAGATCGGACTCGGAATTCACCCCTCCACTTT.

The chain joins TRBV7-2 to TRBJ2-2, with 7 bases aligning to TRBD1. Germline CDR1 SGHTA, CDR2 FQGNSA. Trimming took 4 bases from V and 4 from J; bases not matched to a gene: 9. The CDR3 is 16 amino acids. CDR3: CASSSPTGWGTGELFF. The CDR3 DNA sequence: TGTGCCAGCAGCTCTCCGACAGGGTGGGGCACCGGGGAGCTGTTTTTT.

This chain uses TRBV5-1 with TRBJ1-4; D is ambiguous. This CDR3 contains 16 residues. CDR1 and CDR2 (germline): SGHRS, YFSETQ. The V and J ends lost 0 bases and 0 bases respectively, with 9 bases between them. The CDR3 DNA follows: TGCGCCAGCAGCTTGGAAGGGTCTGCAACTAATGAAAAACTGTTTTTT. Its protein is CASSLEGSATNEKLFF. Together with reference TRBV5-1 and TRBJ1-4, the CDR3 gives the full variable domain: KAGVTQTPRYLIKTRGQQVTLSCSPISGHRSVSWYQQTPGQGLQFLFEYFSETQRNKGNFPGRFSGRQFSNSRSEMNVSTLELGDSALYLCASSLEGSATNEKLFFGSGTQLSVL.

The chain has TRBV7-9 and TRBJ2-3, with TRBD2 matching 7 bases. Unmatched junction bases numbered 3, after V lost 2 bases and J lost 1 base. Germline-derived CDR1 and CDR2 are SEHNR and FQNEAQ (reference sequence). The CDR3 covers 15 residues. The CDR3 sequence: CASSLPSGGTDTQYF. DNA for the CDR3: TGTGCCAGCAGCTTACCCAGCGGGGGCACAGATACGCAGTATTTT. Full variable domain (outside the CDR3, taken from reference TRBV7-9 and TRBJ2-3): DTGVSQNPRHKITKRGQNVTFRCDPISEHNRLYWYRQTLGQGPEFLTYFQNEAQLEKSRLLSDRFSAERPKGSFSTLEIQRTEQGDSAMYLCASSLPSGGTDTQYFGPGTRLTVL.